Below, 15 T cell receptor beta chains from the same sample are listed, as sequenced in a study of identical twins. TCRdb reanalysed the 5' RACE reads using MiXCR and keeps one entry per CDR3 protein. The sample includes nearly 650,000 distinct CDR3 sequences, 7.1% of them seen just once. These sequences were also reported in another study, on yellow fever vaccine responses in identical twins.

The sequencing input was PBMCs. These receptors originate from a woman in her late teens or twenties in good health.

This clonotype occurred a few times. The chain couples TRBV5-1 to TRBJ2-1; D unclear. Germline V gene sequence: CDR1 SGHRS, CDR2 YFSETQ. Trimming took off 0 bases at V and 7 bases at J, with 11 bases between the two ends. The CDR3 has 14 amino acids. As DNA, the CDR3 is TGCGCCAGCAGCTTGGGGCCTCGTGAAAATGAGCAGTTCTTC. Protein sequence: CASSLGPRENEQFF.

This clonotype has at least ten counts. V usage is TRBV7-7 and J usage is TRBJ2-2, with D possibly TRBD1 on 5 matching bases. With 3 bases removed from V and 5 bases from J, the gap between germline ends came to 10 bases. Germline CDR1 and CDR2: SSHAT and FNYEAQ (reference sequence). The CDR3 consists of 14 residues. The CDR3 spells CASSFSGQTGELFF. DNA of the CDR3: TGTGCCAGCAGCTTTTCAGGGCAGACCGGGGAGCTGTTTTTT.

The CDR3 coding sequence is TGTGCCAGCAGCCTCCGTAGAGCACCCCTCCACTTT. This translates into CASSLRRAPLHF. The rearrangement links TRBV14 to TRBJ1-6; D uncertain. Trimming pared 4 bases from V and 11 bases from J, leaving 9 bases between. The CDR3 has 12 amino acids. Germline V gene data show CDR1 as SGHDN and CDR2 as FVKESK.

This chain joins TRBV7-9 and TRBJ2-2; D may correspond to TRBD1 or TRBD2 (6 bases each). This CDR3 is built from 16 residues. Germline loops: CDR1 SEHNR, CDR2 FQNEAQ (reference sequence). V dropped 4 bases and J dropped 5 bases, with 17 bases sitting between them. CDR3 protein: CASSSLGGQRTGELFF. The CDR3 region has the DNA TGTGCCAGCAGCTCCCTGGGGGGACAACGTACCGGGGAGCTGTTTTTT.

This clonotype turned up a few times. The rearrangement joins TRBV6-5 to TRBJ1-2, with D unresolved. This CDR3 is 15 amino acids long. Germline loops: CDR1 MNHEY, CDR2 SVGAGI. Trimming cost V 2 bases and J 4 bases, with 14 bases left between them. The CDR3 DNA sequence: TGTGCCAGCAGTTACAGGTCCCCGGGATCCTATGGCTACACCTTC. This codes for CASSYRSPGSYGYTF.

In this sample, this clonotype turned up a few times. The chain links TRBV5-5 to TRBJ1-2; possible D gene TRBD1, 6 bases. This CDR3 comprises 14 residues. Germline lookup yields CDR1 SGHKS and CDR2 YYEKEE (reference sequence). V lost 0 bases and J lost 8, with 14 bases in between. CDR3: CASSLALGQFGYTF. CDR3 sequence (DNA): TGTGCCAGCAGCTTGGCCCTGGGACAATTCGGCTACACCTTC.

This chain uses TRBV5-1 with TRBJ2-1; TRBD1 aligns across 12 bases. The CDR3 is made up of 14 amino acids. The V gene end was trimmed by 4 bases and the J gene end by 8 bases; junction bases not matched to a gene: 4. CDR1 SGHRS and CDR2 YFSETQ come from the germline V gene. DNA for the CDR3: TGCGCCAGCAGCCCCGGGACAGGGGGCGATGAGCAGTTCTTC. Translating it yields CASSPGTGGDEQFF.

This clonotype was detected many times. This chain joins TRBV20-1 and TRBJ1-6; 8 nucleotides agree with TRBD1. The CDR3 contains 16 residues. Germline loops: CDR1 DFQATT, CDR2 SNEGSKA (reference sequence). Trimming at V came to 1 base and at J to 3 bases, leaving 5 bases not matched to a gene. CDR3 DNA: TGCAGTGCTAGAGGGGCAGGGGGCCTCTATAATTCACCCCTCCACTTT. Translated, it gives CSARGAGGLYNSPLHF.

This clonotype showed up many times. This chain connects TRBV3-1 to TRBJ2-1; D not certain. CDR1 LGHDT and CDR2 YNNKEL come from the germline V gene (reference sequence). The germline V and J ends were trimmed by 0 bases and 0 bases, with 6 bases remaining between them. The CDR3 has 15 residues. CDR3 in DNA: TGTGCCAGCAGCCAAGATCTAGGCTCCTACAATGAGCAGTTCTTC. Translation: CASSQDLGSYNEQFF.

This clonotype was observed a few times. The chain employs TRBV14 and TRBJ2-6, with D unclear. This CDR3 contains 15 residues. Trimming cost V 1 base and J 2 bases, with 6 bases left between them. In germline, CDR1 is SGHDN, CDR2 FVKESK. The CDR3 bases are TGTGCCAGCAGCCAAGTAAGGGCTGGGGCCAACGTCCTGACTTTC. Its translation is CASSQVRAGANVLTF.

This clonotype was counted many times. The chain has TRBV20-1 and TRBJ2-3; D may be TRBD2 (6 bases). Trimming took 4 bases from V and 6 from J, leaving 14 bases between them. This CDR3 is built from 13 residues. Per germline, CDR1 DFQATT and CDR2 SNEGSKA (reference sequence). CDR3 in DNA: TGCAGTGCTAAAAAGCCCGGAGGGGATACGCAGTATTTT. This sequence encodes CSAKKPGGDTQYF.

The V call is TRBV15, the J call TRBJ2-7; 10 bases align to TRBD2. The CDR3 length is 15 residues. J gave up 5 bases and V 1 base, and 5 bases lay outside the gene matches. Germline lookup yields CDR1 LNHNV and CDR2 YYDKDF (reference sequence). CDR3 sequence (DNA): TGTGCCACCAGCAGAGCGAGCGGGGGGGCTGACGAGCAGTACGTC. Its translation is CATSRASGGADEQYV.

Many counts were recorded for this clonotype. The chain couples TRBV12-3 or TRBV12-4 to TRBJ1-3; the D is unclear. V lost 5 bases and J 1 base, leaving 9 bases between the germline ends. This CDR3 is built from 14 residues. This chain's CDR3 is CASSQWLSGNTIYF. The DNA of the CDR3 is TGTGCCAGCAGTCAATGGTTGTCTGGAAACACCATATATTTT.

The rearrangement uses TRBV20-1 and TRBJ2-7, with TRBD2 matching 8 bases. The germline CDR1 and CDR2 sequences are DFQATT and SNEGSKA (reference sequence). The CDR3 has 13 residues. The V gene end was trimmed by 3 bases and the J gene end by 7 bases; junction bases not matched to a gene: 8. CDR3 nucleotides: TGCAGTGCTAGTAATGCGGGAGGTCTGGAGCAGTACTTC. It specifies CSASNAGGLEQYF.

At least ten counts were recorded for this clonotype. The CDR3 coding sequence is TGTGCCAGCAGCCAAGTTCAATTGAACGGGGAGCTGTTTTTT. Translated, it gives CASSQVQLNGELFF. The chain is built from TRBV14 and TRBJ2-2; D ambiguous. CDR3 length: 14 amino acids. Trimming left V 1 base short and J 7 bases short, with 10 bases between. Per the germline V gene, CDR1 is SGHDN and CDR2 is FVKESK. Combining the CDR3 with reference TRBV14 and TRBJ2-2 gives the whole variable domain EAGVTQFPSHSVIEKGQTVTLRCDPISGHDNLYWYRRVMGKEIKFLLHFVKESKQDESGMPNNRFLAERTGGTYSTLKVQPAELEDSGVYFCASSQVQLNGELFFGEGSRLTVL.